Shown below are 20 T cell receptor beta chains from a single sample sequenced in a study of blood T cell repertoires in COVID-19. This table comes from immunoSEQ multiplex PCR, and its TCRdb copy is limited to in-frame clones, with some not included. The sample consists of approximately 59,000 clones, approximately 78% of them appearing once. The sequencing input was peripheral blood. These receptors were obtained from an older man with acute or convalescent COVID-19.

Only a few counts were recorded for this clone. The DNA for the CDR3 is TGTGCCATCAAGGGGACTAGCGGGAGAGGCACCGGGGAGCTGTTTTTT. Its protein product is CAIKGTSGRGTGELFF. This chain connects TRBV10-3 to TRBJ2-2; 14 nucleotides agree with TRBD2. From germline, CDR1 is ENHRY and CDR2 SYGVKD. Germline trimming cut 7 bases from V and 4 bases from J; bases unmatched to any gene: 5. The CDR3 has 16 residues.

This rearrangement joins TRBV27 to TRBJ2-2; D perhaps matches TRBD2 (6 bases). Trimming took 5 bases from V and 6 from J, leaving 19 bases between them. CDR1 is MNHEY, CDR2 SMNVEV, per germline (reference sequence). This CDR3 is built from 16 residues. The CDR3 DNA is TGTGCCAGCAGTACTAGCCGGACGCCCCCAGCCGGGGAGCTGTTTTTT. Residues: CASSTSRTPPAGELFF.

In DNA form, the CDR3 reads TGTGCCAGCAGTTCGCCCCTAGCGGGAGCCTACAATGAGCAGTTCTTC. Translated: CASSSPLAGAYNEQFF. The chain recombines TRBV27 with TRBJ2-1; 10 bases align to TRBD2. Germline CDR1 reads MNHEY; CDR2 reads SMNVEV (reference sequence). The CDR3 covers 16 residues. The J segment lost 2 bases and the V segment lost 4 bases, leaving 5 bases of the junction unmatched.

The chain recombines TRBV19 with TRBJ2-5; D is unclear. The CDR3 consists of 13 residues. Trimming removed 5 bases from V and 5 bases from J, with 12 bases in between. In germline, CDR1 is LNHDA, CDR2 SQIVND (reference sequence). The CDR3 reads CASSARGRETQYF. CDR3 sequence (DNA): TGTGCCAGTAGTGCGAGAGGTCGGGAGACCCAGTACTTC.

This rearrangement joins TRBV6-2 or TRBV6-3 to TRBJ2-1, with 7 bases that match TRBD2. V was pared by 3 bases and J by 8 bases, with 10 bases of the junction left unmatched. Per the germline V gene, CDR1 is MNHEY and CDR2 is SVGEGT. The CDR3 sequence is 15 residues long. In nucleotides, the CDR3 is TGTGCCAGCAGTTATGGGGGGGGGAACGTCCATGAGCAGTTCTTC. Translation gives CASSYGGGNVHEQFF.

The V call is TRBV10-3, the J call TRBJ1-1; tentative D call: TRBD1 (5 bases). Germline loops: CDR1 ENHRY, CDR2 SYGVKD. The CDR3 extends over 13 amino acids. The V and J ends lost 7 bases and 0 bases respectively, with 9 bases between them. Here the CDR3 DNA reads TGTGCCATCACTCAGGGAATGAACACTGAAGCTTTCTTT. Translated: CAITQGMNTEAFF.

DNA for the CDR3: TGCGCCAGCAGCCAAGGGGGGGTGGGCACTGAAGCTTTCTTT. Translated: CASSQGGVGTEAFF. This rearrangement joins TRBV4-1 to TRBJ1-1, with D possibly TRBD1 on 5 matching bases. The V and J ends lost 1 base and 4 bases respectively, with 10 bases between them. CDR1 and CDR2 from the germline V gene are MGHRA and YSYEKL. There are 14 residues in the CDR3.

J is TRBJ1-5 and V is TRBV15; the match to TRBD1 covers 9 bases. CDR1 and CDR2 (germline): LNHNV, YYDKDF (reference sequence). The CDR3 consists of 17 residues. Trimming cost V 3 bases and J 1 base; bases outside gene matches: 7. The CDR3 loop is CATSSPQGAESNQPQHF. CDR3 bases: TGTGCCACCAGCAGTCCACAGGGGGCGGAGAGCAATCAGCCCCAGCATTTT.

This sequence joins TRBV7-3 and TRBJ2-2; D unresolved. The germline gives CDR1 SGHTA, CDR2 FQGTGA. There are 13 residues in the CDR3. Trimming removed 6 bases at V and 7 bases at J, with 12 bases between. The CDR3 DNA is TGTGCCAGCAGTCAACGAATCGGCGGGGAGCTGTTTTTT. Translated: CASSQRIGGELFF.

The chain is built from TRBV7-6 and TRBJ2-7, with 7 nucleotides matching TRBD1. J was trimmed by 2 bases and V by 5 bases; bases with no gene match: 9. The CDR3 extends over 15 amino acids. Germline CDR1 SGHVS, CDR2 FNYEAQ. The CDR3 coding sequence is TGTGCCAGCAGCCTTACTCCGGGACAGACCTACGAGCAGTACTTC. Protein: CASSLTPGQTYEQYF.

The chain couples TRBV5-1 to TRBJ1-4; TRBD1 matches 9 bases. CDR3 length equals 15 residues. CDR1 and CDR2 from the germline V gene are SGHRS and YFSETQ. V shed 4 bases and J 6 bases; nucleotides not matched to a gene: 7. The CDR3 is CASSVTGGVDEKLFF. The CDR3 DNA reads TGCGCCAGCAGCGTTACAGGGGGCGTCGATGAAAAACTGTTTTTT. Drawing the rest from reference TRBV5-1 and TRBJ1-4, the complete variable domain is KAGVTQTPRYLIKTRGQQVTLSCSPISGHRSVSWYQQTPGQGLQFLFEYFSETQRNKGNFPGRFSGRQFSNSRSEMNVSTLELGDSALYLCASSVTGGVDEKLFFGSGTQLSVL.

The chain is built from TRBV28 and TRBJ2-6; 8 bases are a match to TRBD2. Trimming took 6 bases from V and 2 from J; bases not matched to a gene: 3. Germline assignment: CDR1 MDHEN and CDR2 SYDVKM. The CDR3 is 15 amino acids. DNA for the CDR3: TGTGCCAGCAGCACCGGGGGGGCTGGGGCCAACGTCCTGACTTTC. Amino acids: CASSTGGAGANVLTF. Complete variable domain (other parts from reference TRBV28 and TRBJ2-6): DVKVTQSSRYLVKRTGEKVFLECVQDMDHENMFWYRQDPGLGLRLIYFSYDVKMKEKGDIPEGYSVSREKKERFSLILESASTNQTSMYLCASSTGGAGANVLTFGAGSRLTVL.

This clone has only one observation. The chain employs TRBV6-6 and TRBJ2-7; tentatively, D is TRBD2 (6 bases). Trimming left V 9 bases short and J 0 bases short, with 9 bases between. The germline gives CDR1 MNHNY, CDR2 SVGAGI (reference sequence). This CDR3 comprises 12 residues. Written as DNA, the CDR3 is TGTGCCAGTCTTAGCGGCTCCTACGAGCAGTACTTC. It specifies CASLSGSYEQYF.

This clone was observed a few times. The rearrangement uses TRBV7-9 and TRBJ2-3; a possible D gene is TRBD1 (5 bases). Germline V gene sequence: CDR1 SEHNR, CDR2 FQNEAQ (reference sequence). V lost 1 base and J lost 1, with 9 bases in between. This CDR3 has 15 amino acids. The CDR3: CASSLVTQGTDTQYF. In DNA form, the CDR3 reads TGTGCCAGCAGCTTAGTAACACAGGGCACAGATACGCAGTATTTT. The full variable domain, completed using reference TRBV7-9 and TRBJ2-3, is DTGVSQNPRHKITKRGQNVTFRCDPISEHNRLYWYRQTLGQGPEFLTYFQNEAQLEKSRLLSDRFSAERPKGSFSTLEIQRTEQGDSAMYLCASSLVTQGTDTQYFGPGTRLTVL.

This clone was counted once. The rearrangement joins TRBV6-6 to TRBJ1-2; D call uncertain. This CDR3 comprises 13 residues. Trimming took 7 bases from V and 8 from J, leaving 17 bases between them. Germline assignment: CDR1 MNHNY and CDR2 SVGAGI (reference sequence). The CDR3 loop is CASIRGAGNGYTF. In DNA form, the CDR3 reads TGTGCCAGCATAAGAGGAGCGGGGAACGGCTACACCTTC.

The CDR3, as DNA: TGTGCCACAGGGCCGAGGGAGGCATACAATGAGCAGTTCTTC. This encodes CATGPREAYNEQFF. The V call is TRBV19, the J call TRBJ2-1; a possible D gene is TRBD2 (6 bases). Trimming left V 10 bases short and J 4 bases short, with 17 bases between. This CDR3 region has 14 residues. Germline V CDR1 and CDR2: LNHDA, SQIVND (reference sequence).

The V gene is TRBV10-3, the J gene TRBJ2-3; D may be TRBD2 (6 bases). Germline CDR1 ENHRY, CDR2 SYGVKD. Between the trimmed V and J ends, which lost 8 bases and 2 bases, there was a span of 11 bases. The CDR3 has 13 amino acids. CDR3 coding DNA: TGTGCCATCGCGGGACTTAACACAGATACGCAGTATTTT. Translated, it gives CAIAGLNTDTQYF.

The chain joins TRBV7-2 to TRBJ1-1; D gene uncertain. Trimming took 4 bases from V and 1 from J, leaving 13 bases between them. The CDR3 sequence is 15 residues long. The germline V gene has CDR1 SGHTA and CDR2 FQGNSA. CDR3 nucleotide sequence: TGTGCCAGCAGCTCCCTCCTCGGTCCGAACACTGAAGCTTTCTTT. Translation: CASSSLLGPNTEAFF. Using reference TRBV7-2 and TRBJ1-1 for the parts outside the CDR3, the full variable domain is GAGVSQSPSNKVTEKGKDVELRCDPISGHTALYWYRQSLGQGLEFLIYFQGNSAPDKSGLPSDRFSAERTGGSVSTLTIQRTQQEDSAVYLCASSSLLGPNTEAFFGQGTRLTVV.

The rearrangement uses TRBV6-5 and TRBJ1-1; no firm D call. Trimming stripped 8 bases from V and 0 bases from J, with 7 bases between. CDR1 and CDR2 (germline): MNHEY, SVGAGI. This CDR3 contains 12 residues. The CDR3 sequence: CASRRLNTEAFF. CDR3 in DNA: TGTGCCAGCCGTAGATTGAACACTGAAGCTTTCTTT.

This chain joins TRBV10-3 and TRBJ2-1; 16 nucleotides agree with TRBD2. After removal of 0 bases from V and 5 bases from J, the junction contained 13 bases not matched to a gene. From germline, CDR1 is ENHRY and CDR2 SYGVKD. The CDR3 consists of 21 residues. The CDR3 nucleotides are TGTGCCATCAGTGAGTCGAGGACCGGGACTAGCGGGAGGGGCAGTAACAATGAGCAGTTCTTC. It yields the protein CAISESRTGTSGRGSNNEQFF.